This entry lists 27 T cell receptor beta chains sequenced from one sample in a study of a mutant IDH1 vaccine in newly diagnosed glioma. These receptors' targets are unknown. Time point given: week 11, during vaccination. What each vaccine dose contained was 300 ug of mutant IDH1 20-mer peptide, accompanied by topical imiquimod. The protocol was immunoSEQ multiplex PCR, while the TCRdb copy is restricted to in-frame clones and leaves out a portion. Here the sample spans around 25,000 clones, around 73% being singletons. The material sequenced was PBMCs, taken from a glioma patient whose treatment included an IDH1 peptide vaccine. The receptors stem from a woman between 18 and 29 years old with glioma.

This rearrangement joins TRBV11-2 to TRBJ1-4; the D gene is possibly TRBD1 (5 bases). The CDR3 loop spans 15 amino acids. Between the trimmed V and J ends, which lost 4 bases and 7 bases, there was a span of 16 bases. Per germline, CDR1 SGHAT and CDR2 FQNNGV. The CDR3: CASSSPGQGSEKLFF. CDR3 DNA: TGTGCCAGCAGCTCGCCCGGCCAGGGAAGTGAAAAACTGTTTTTT.

The J gene is TRBJ2-1, the V gene TRBV6-4, with D uncertain. The CDR3 totals 13 residues. Germline V gene lookup returns CDR1 MRHNA and CDR2 SNTAGT. V was cut by 2 bases and J by 3 bases, with 5 bases left in between. CDR3 DNA: TGTGCCAGCAGTGACGGGGACTACAATGAGCAGTTCTTC. Encoded protein: CASSDGDYNEQFF.

This rearrangement joins TRBV6-5 to TRBJ2-7; D is unresolved. CDR1 and CDR2 (germline): MNHEY, SVGAGI. The CDR3 is 13 amino acids. Trimming pared 4 bases from V and 4 bases from J, leaving 11 bases between. The CDR3 DNA sequence: TGTGCCAGCAGTTCCGCTTGGTTTTACGAGCAGTACTTC. Amino acid sequence: CASSSAWFYEQYF.

This chain joins TRBV29-1 and TRBJ1-4, with a weak D call TRBD1 (5 bases). The V gene lost 6 bases and the J gene lost 8 bases, with 16 bases spanning the gap. Germline V gene lookup returns CDR1 SQVTM and CDR2 ANQGSEA. The CDR3 totals 13 residues. The CDR3 DNA reads as TGCAGCGTACCCGCGGGGGGGACGGAAAAACTGTTTTTT. Amino acid sequence: CSVPAGGTEKLFF.

The chain uses TRBV11-2 and TRBJ2-7; the D gene is possibly TRBD1 (6 bases). Trimming removed 4 bases at V and 0 bases at J, with 13 bases between. The CDR3 has 15 amino acids. CDR1 is SGHAT and CDR2 is FQNNGV in the germline V gene. CDR3 loop: CASSYEDSFSYEQYF. The CDR3 nucleotides are TGTGCCAGCAGCTACGAGGACAGTTTCTCCTACGAGCAGTACTTC.

This chain uses TRBV7-2 with TRBJ2-4; 10 nucleotides line up with TRBD2. J was trimmed by 1 base and V by 5 bases; bases with no gene match: 5. Germline V gives CDR1 SGHTA, CDR2 FQGNSA. This CDR3 has 16 amino acids. This chain's CDR3 is CASSVQTSGAKNIQYF. Here the CDR3 DNA reads TGTGCCAGCAGCGTCCAGACTAGCGGGGCCAAAAACATTCAGTACTTC. The full variable domain, in which reference TRBV7-2 and TRBJ2-4 provide the parts outside the CDR3, is GAGVSQSPSNKVTEKGKDVELRCDPISGHTALYWYRQSLGQGLEFLIYFQGNSAPDKSGLPSDRFSAERTGGSVSTLTIQRTQQEDSAVYLCASSVQTSGAKNIQYFGAGTRLSVL.

The chain employs TRBV2 and TRBJ2-4; D is possibly TRBD1 or TRBD2 (5 bases each). The V end lost 8 bases, the J end lost 2 bases, and 22 bases lay between the germline ends. In germline, CDR1 is SNHLY, CDR2 FYNNEI. This CDR3 region has 17 residues. The CDR3 DNA is TGTGCCAGCGGCTGGGACCGATCAGGGTTGTCCAAAAACATTCAGTACTTC. It translates to CASGWDRSGLSKNIQYF.

This clone was counted once. This rearrangement joins TRBV2 to TRBJ1-1; tentative D call: TRBD1 (5 bases). CDR1 is SNHLY and CDR2 is FYNNEI in the germline V gene. The CDR3 runs to 15 residues. V was trimmed by 5 bases and J by 1 base, leaving 14 bases between them. The CDR3 DNA reads as TGTGCCAGCAGTTCGACGCGGGGCAGGAACACTGAAGCTTTCTTT. Protein: CASSSTRGRNTEAFF. Full variable domain (remainder filled in from reference TRBV2 and TRBJ1-1): EPEVTQTPSHQVTQMGQEVILRCVPISNHLYFYWYRQILGQKVEFLVSFYNNEISEKSEIFDDQFSVERPDGSNFTLKIRSTKLEDSAMYFCASSSTRGRNTEAFFGQGTRLTVV.

The V and J genes are TRBV10-3 and TRBJ1-2; the D gene is possibly TRBD1 (5 bases). Trimming left V 4 bases short and J 3 bases short, with 21 bases between. CDR3 size: 17 residues. CDR1 is ENHRY, CDR2 SYGVKD, per germline. The CDR3 here is CAISGGGPQGSDYGYTF. The DNA of the CDR3 is TGTGCCATCAGTGGGGGTGGCCCGCAGGGCAGCGACTATGGCTACACCTTC.

The V and J genes are TRBV7-2 and TRBJ2-5; no reliable D call. The germline gives CDR1 SGHTA, CDR2 FQGNSA. The CDR3 covers 14 residues. The V end lost 1 base, the J end lost 7 bases, and 13 bases lay between the germline ends. The CDR3 coding sequence is TGTGCCAGCAGCTTAGTGGCACGAGCTTGGACCCAGTACTTC. Translation: CASSLVARAWTQYF.

The chain uses TRBV28 and TRBJ1-5, with 8 bases identical to TRBD1. The germline gives CDR1 MDHEN, CDR2 SYDVKM. The CDR3 consists of 18 residues. The V and J ends lost 6 bases and 2 bases, in that order; junction bases with no gene match: 15. For the CDR3, the DNA is TGTGCCAGCAGGACCCCTTTTTTGGACAGGGAGGGCAATCAGCCCCAGCATTTT. As protein: CASRTPFLDREGNQPQHF.

This clone was counted only a few times. The genes are TRBV19 and TRBJ2-5; TRBD1 matches at 9 bases. V lost 6 bases to trimming and J lost 5 bases; unmatched junction nucleotides: 7. Germline values: CDR1 LNHDA, CDR2 SQIVND (reference sequence). This CDR3 region has 14 residues. The CDR3 bases are TGTGCCAGTAGCCCCCGGGACAGGGCCGAGACCCAGTACTTC. This sequence encodes CASSPRDRAETQYF.

DNA for the CDR3: TGTGCCAGCAGTGACGGGTTGGCAGGGGGCGAGCAGTACTTC. Translated, it gives CASSDGLAGGEQYF. The chain joins TRBV2 to TRBJ2-7; the match to TRBD1 covers 7 bases. Trimming at V came to 3 bases and at J to 6 bases, leaving 8 bases not matched to a gene. The germline CDR1 and CDR2 sequences are SNHLY and FYNNEI. The CDR3 has 14 amino acids. Complete variable domain (other parts from reference TRBV2 and TRBJ2-7): EPEVTQTPSHQVTQMGQEVILRCVPISNHLYFYWYRQILGQKVEFLVSFYNNEISEKSEIFDDQFSVERPDGSNFTLKIRSTKLEDSAMYFCASSDGLAGGEQYFGPGTRLTVT.

The V call is TRBV29-1, the J call TRBJ2-5; tentatively, D is TRBD1 or TRBD2 (5 bases each). Germline CDR1 and CDR2: SQVTM and ANQGSEA. V shed 5 bases and J shed 4 bases, with 8 bases lying between them. The CDR3 consists of 11 residues. The CDR3 is CSVLRGETQYF. The CDR3 region has the DNA TGCAGCGTTCTGAGGGGAGAGACCCAGTACTTC.

The gene calls are TRBV7-9 and TRBJ2-1; 13 bases agree with TRBD2. Germline loops: CDR1 SEHNR, CDR2 FQNEAQ (reference sequence). Trimming took 6 bases from V and 2 from J; bases not matched to a gene: 10. This CDR3 has 18 residues. Here the CDR3 DNA reads TGTGCCAGCAGACTAGCGGGAGGGCCCTTTAGGGCCTACAATGAGCAGTTCTTC. This sequence encodes CASRLAGGPFRAYNEQFF.

This chain connects TRBV4-3 to TRBJ1-5; D may be TRBD1 (5 bases). The V end was cut by 0 bases, the J end by 5 bases, with 11 bases between. The CDR3 has 15 amino acids. Germline V gives CDR1 LGHNA, CDR2 YSLEER. The CDR3 DNA reads TGCGCCAGCAGCCAAGATGGGGCCAGCCATCAGCCCCAGCATTTT. Translating gives CASSQDGASHQPQHF.

The chain is built from TRBV7-9 and TRBJ2-7; 8 bases align to TRBD1. The CDR3 consists of 14 residues. V shed 4 bases and J 0 bases; nucleotides not matched to a gene: 2. CDR1 SEHNR and CDR2 FQNEAQ come from the germline V gene (reference sequence). The CDR3 nucleotides are TGTGCCAGCAGCTCAACAGGGGGCTCCTACGAGCAGTACTTC. Encoded protein: CASSSTGGSYEQYF. Supplemented by reference TRBV7-9 and TRBJ2-7, the full variable domain reads DTGVSQNPRHKITKRGQNVTFRCDPISEHNRLYWYRQTLGQGPEFLTYFQNEAQLEKSRLLSDRFSAERPKGSFSTLEIQRTEQGDSAMYLCASSSTGGSYEQYFGPGTRLTVT.

The chain links TRBV7-2 to TRBJ2-2; 9 bases are shared with TRBD2. Looked up from germline, CDR1 is SGHTA and CDR2 is FQGNSA. V lost 1 base to trimming and J lost 9 bases; unmatched junction nucleotides: 6. The CDR3 loop spans 15 amino acids. This chain's CDR3 is CASSLVLAGRRELFF. In DNA, the CDR3 is TGTGCCAGCAGCTTAGTACTAGCGGGCCGCCGGGAGCTGTTTTTT.

This chain joins TRBV29-1 and TRBJ2-3; D might be TRBD1 or TRBD2, each matching 5 bases. From germline, CDR1 is SQVTM and CDR2 ANQGSEA. The germline V and J ends were trimmed by 7 bases and 0 bases, with 11 bases remaining between them. The CDR3 runs to 13 residues. The CDR3: CSAGWGSTDTQYF. The DNA for the CDR3 is TGCAGCGCCGGTTGGGGGAGCACAGATACGCAGTATTTT.

The DNA for the CDR3 is TGTGCCAACCAGCCCATCGGGGAACTGTTTTTT. It encodes CANQPIGELFF. This chain links TRBV7-9 with TRBJ1-4; the D is unclear. The V end lost 10 bases, the J end lost 12 bases, and 15 bases lay between the germline ends. This CDR3 is built from 11 residues. The germline V gene encodes CDR1 SEHNR and CDR2 FQNEAQ (reference sequence). The full variable domain, rest sourced from reference TRBV7-9 and TRBJ1-4, is DTGVSQNPRHKITKRGQNVTFRCDPISEHNRLYWYRQTLGQGPEFLTYFQNEAQLEKSRLLSDRFSAERPKGSFSTLEIQRTEQGDSAMYLCANQPIGELFFGSGTQLSVL.

The chain joins TRBV5-5 to TRBJ2-7; 11 nucleotides match TRBD1. The CDR3 runs to 15 residues. CDR1 is SGHKS and CDR2 is YYEKEE in the germline V gene (reference sequence). V shed 4 bases, J shed 2 bases, and the junction held 5 bases outside the gene matches. CDR3 sequence: CASSLGTGGTYEQYF. As DNA, the CDR3 is TGTGCCAGCAGCCTCGGGACAGGGGGTACCTACGAGCAGTACTTC.

The chain uses TRBV7-8 and TRBJ1-5; no reliable D call. This CDR3 region has 14 residues. V shed 4 bases and J shed 5 bases, with 12 bases lying between them. Per the germline V gene, CDR1 is SGHVS and CDR2 is FQNEAQ. Here the CDR3 reads CASSSRESDQPQHF. The DNA of the CDR3 is TGTGCCAGCAGCTCCCGCGAATCGGATCAGCCCCAGCATTTT.

The gene calls are TRBV19 and TRBJ2-1; no definite D call. With 7 bases removed from V and 0 bases from J, the gap between germline ends came to 16 bases. Germline V gene sequence: CDR1 LNHDA, CDR2 SQIVND (reference sequence). CDR3 length equals 16 residues. DNA for the CDR3: TGTGCCAGTACCCCCTCTGCGTTAAGCTCCTACAATGAGCAGTTCTTC. As protein: CASTPSALSSYNEQFF.

The rearrangement links TRBV6-5 to TRBJ1-1; D might be TRBD1 (6 bases). V lost 0 bases and J lost 6, with 14 bases in between. This CDR3 contains 15 residues. Germline assignment: CDR1 MNHEY and CDR2 SVGAGI. CDR3 DNA sequence: TGTGCCAGCAGTTACTCCTGGGGCAGGGGTTCTGAAGCTTTCTTT. Translation gives CASSYSWGRGSEAFF.

This clone was seen a handful of times. The rearrangement joins TRBV29-1 to TRBJ1-5; tentatively, D is TRBD1 (5 bases). CDR1 and CDR2 (germline): SQVTM, ANQGSEA. With 6 bases removed from V and 4 bases from J, the gap between germline ends came to 13 bases. CDR3 size: 13 residues. CDR3 protein: CSVQSGVNQPQHF. The CDR3 coding sequence is TGCAGCGTCCAATCGGGGGTGAATCAGCCCCAGCATTTT.

The chain employs TRBV5-1 and TRBJ1-3, with a weak D call TRBD1 (6 bases). Germline V gene data show CDR1 as SGHRS and CDR2 as YFSETQ. The CDR3 is 16 residues long. The V gene lost 3 bases and the J gene lost 2 bases, with 15 bases spanning the gap. The CDR3 nucleotides read TGCGCCAGCAGCTCGGCAGGCAGGGGCGCTGGAAACACCATATATTTT. Protein product: CASSSAGRGAGNTIYF.

The rearrangement uses TRBV19 and TRBJ2-3, with 7 nucleotides matching TRBD1. J was trimmed by 3 bases and V by 3 bases; bases with no gene match: 9. Germline V lookup: CDR1 LNHDA, CDR2 SQIVND (reference sequence). The CDR3 is 16 amino acids. The CDR3 DNA reads TGTGCCAGTAGTATGTCCACAGGGGACCAGACAGATACGCAGTATTTT. Its protein is CASSMSTGDQTDTQYF.